The T cell receptor (beta chain) described here comes from a study of T cell responses to AZD1222 COVID-19 vaccine. Study-level findings and limits: Targets within unmutated variant regions were reportedly found for nearly half of spike-specific TCRs. It should be noted that donors were predominantly white British and more often female, and clonal diversity was possibly underestimated. Researchers took repertoire samples only after the peak T cell response had come.

In germline, CDR1 is SNHLY, CDR2 FYNNEI. CDR3 length equals 11 residues. V was pared by 6 bases and J by 7 bases, with 9 bases between. Sequenced by immunoSEQ multiplex PCR; TCRdb stores in-frame clones only, minus some. In the table there are more than 100,000 clones, approximately 85% of which are singletons. As concerns this clone: Its matching antigen is unknown.

The V call is TRBV2, the J call TRBJ1-2; D remains unclear. This receptor was taken from an adult in good health. Sequences were derived from peripheral blood, sampled on day 0 of AZD1222 vaccination. The CDR3 reads CASRTASGYTF. In DNA form, the CDR3 reads TGTGCCAGCAGAACTGCTTCTGGCTACACCTTC.